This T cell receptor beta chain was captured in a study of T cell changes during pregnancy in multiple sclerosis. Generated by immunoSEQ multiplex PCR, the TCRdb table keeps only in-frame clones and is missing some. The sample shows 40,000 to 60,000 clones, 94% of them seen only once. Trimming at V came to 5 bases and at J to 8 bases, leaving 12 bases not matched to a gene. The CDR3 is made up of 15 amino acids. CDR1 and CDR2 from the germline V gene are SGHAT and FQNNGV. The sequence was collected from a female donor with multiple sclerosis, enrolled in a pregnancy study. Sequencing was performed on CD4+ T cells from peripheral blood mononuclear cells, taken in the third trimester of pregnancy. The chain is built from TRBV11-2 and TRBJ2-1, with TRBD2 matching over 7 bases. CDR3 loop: CASSTPGLVSHEQFF. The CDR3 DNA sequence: TGTGCCAGCAGCACCCCCGGACTAGTAAGCCATGAGCAGTTCTTC.